This T cell receptor beta chain was sequenced during a study of T cells in Graves' hyperthyroidism and ophthalmopathy. Study background: Peripheral blood was secured at the point of initial diagnosis, before any treatment. Study observations and caveats: A model built on 13 V-J features separated ophthalmopathy from stable hyperthyroidism.

TCR beta CDR3 region amplification was performed from RNA transcripts. HTBI primers were used for first-round RT-PCR of the TCR CDR3. TCRdb reprocessed the multiplex PCR reads via MiXCR and lists one record per CDR3 protein. The sample holds some 560,000 distinct CDR3 sequences, around 16% seen once. On this clonotype itself: Its antigen is still unknown. A read error may produce the germline difference seen at one junction end.

The hyperthyroidism was newly diagnosed and had lasted under 2 months; the patients were aged 18 to 65. The authors took PBMCs from 8.5 to 10 ml fresh peripheral blood. The germline V gene has CDR1 MNHNS and CDR2 SASEGT. The CDR3 consists of 11 residues. This TCR was sampled from a woman aged 25 to 39 with Graves' hyperthyroidism. The V gene is TRBV6-1, the J gene TRBJ2-3; D remains unclear. The sample comprised blood. CDR3 nucleotides: TGTGCCAGCAGTGTGGCAGATATGCAGTATTTT. It codes for CASSVADMQYF.